This entry describes one T cell receptor (beta chain). This clone came up once. Its antigen remains unidentified. No base quality values were provided; no much bigger clone lies one nucleotide off. Via the germline V gene, CDR1 is SQVTM and CDR2 ANQGSEA. Relative to germline, V is missing 5 bases and J is missing 8 bases, with 11 bases of the junction outside any gene match. The CDR3 has 14 amino acids, counting the end cysteine and phenylalanine. CDR3 DNA is the only sequence kept; it has 42 bases, read in frame from the first base. The protocol used for the library was the immunoSEQ multiplex PCR assay. TCRdb took this table from immuneACCESS and kept in-frame rearrangements with V and J called. Such tables lack part of the clones; where checked against another copy, unresolved V genes explain under half of the gap, and the rest is unexplained. This sample is represented by under 85,000 clones; roughly 94% of them were singletons. More than 0.45% of the sample rests with the top ten.

The record originates from a study of T cell changes during pregnancy in multiple sclerosis (dated by TCRdb to the late 2010s). In the study overall: The study examined how the T cell repertoire changed over the course of pregnancy in women with multiple sclerosis.

The chain couples TRBV29-1 to TRBJ1-2; 10 nucleotides in the junction match TRBD1. The input for sequencing was peripheral blood, taken in the third trimester of pregnancy. The TCR was taken from a female donor with multiple sclerosis, enrolled in a pregnancy study. In nucleotide form, the sequence is TGCAGCGTTCTGGGGGACAGGGGATTTATGGGCTACACCTTC. This translates into CSVLGDRGFMGYTF.